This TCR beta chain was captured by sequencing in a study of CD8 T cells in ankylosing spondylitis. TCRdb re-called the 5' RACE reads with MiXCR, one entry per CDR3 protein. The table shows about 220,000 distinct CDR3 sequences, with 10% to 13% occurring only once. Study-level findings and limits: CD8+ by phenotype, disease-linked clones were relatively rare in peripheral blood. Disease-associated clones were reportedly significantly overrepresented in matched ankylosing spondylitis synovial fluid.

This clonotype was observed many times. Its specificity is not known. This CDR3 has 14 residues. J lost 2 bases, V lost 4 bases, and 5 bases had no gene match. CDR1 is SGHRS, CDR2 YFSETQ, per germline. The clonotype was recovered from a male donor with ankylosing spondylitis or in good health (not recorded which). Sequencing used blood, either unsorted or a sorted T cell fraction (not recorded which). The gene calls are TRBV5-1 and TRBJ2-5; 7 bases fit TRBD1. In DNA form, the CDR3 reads TGCGCCAGCAGCCCGGGGACAGTACAAGAGACCCAGTACTTC. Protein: CASSPGTVQETQYF.